One and the same sample provided the 27 T cell receptor beta chains below, sequenced in a study of blood T cells in healthy people across ages. Alongside a J-beta primer mix, a sample-barcoded 5' primer served in a second PCR lasting 7 to 11 cycles. One entry per CDR3 protein results from TCRdb running MiXCR on the 5' RACE reads. The profile shows some 710,000 distinct CDR3 sequences, about 24% of them singletons. The sequenced sample was blood. These receptors all come from a man in his 70s in good health.

The chain recombines TRBV6-1 with TRBJ1-4, with TRBD1 identical over 8 bases. Germline CDR1 is MNHNS and CDR2 is SASEGT. After removal of 4 bases from V and 8 bases from J, the junction contained 3 bases not matched to a gene. The CDR3 sequence is 13 residues long. In DNA, the CDR3 is TGTGCCAGCAGTGGGACAGGGTGGGAAAAACTGTTTTTT. This sequence encodes CASSGTGWEKLFF.

The chain is built from TRBV20-1 and TRBJ1-2, with TRBD1 matching over 8 bases. V trimming: 2 bases; J trimming: 2 bases; junction bases outside the gene matches: 7. CDR3 length: 15 residues. Per the germline V gene, CDR1 is DFQATT and CDR2 is SNEGSKA (reference sequence). This CDR3 is CSARPYTGGNYGYTF. The CDR3, as DNA: TGCAGTGCTAGACCCTATACAGGGGGGAACTATGGCTACACCTTC.

This clonotype was counted a few times. The chain has TRBV20-1 and TRBJ1-1, with TRBD1 as a possible D gene (5 bases). The CDR3 length is 13 residues. Trimming left V 3 bases short and J 6 bases short, with 14 bases between. From germline, CDR1 is DFQATT and CDR2 SNEGSKA (reference sequence). The CDR3 DNA reads as TGCAGTGCTAGTCGGGGGATTCATTCTGAAGCTTTCTTT. Translation gives CSASRGIHSEAFF.

The sample holds a few counts of this clonotype. The rearrangement uses TRBV7-6 and TRBJ1-4; D ambiguous. The length of the CDR3 is 14 residues. Per germline, CDR1 SGHVS and CDR2 FNYEAQ. Trimming took 2 bases from V and 5 from J, leaving 9 bases between them. The CDR3, as DNA: TGTGCCAGCAGCTTAAGTTCGGGGAATGAAAAACTGTTTTTT. It encodes CASSLSSGNEKLFF.

This clonotype has more than one count but fewer than ten. The V and J genes are TRBV3-1 and TRBJ1-4; TRBD1 agrees at 7 bases. Germline V gene lookup returns CDR1 LGHDT and CDR2 YNNKEL (reference sequence). With V trimmed by 2 bases and J by 8 bases, 2 bases remained unmatched. This CDR3 has 13 residues. In nucleotides, the CDR3 is TGTGCCAGCAGCCAATGGGACAGCGAAAAACTGTTTTTT. Translated, it gives CASSQWDSEKLFF.

The chain joins TRBV29-1 to TRBJ2-3; no reliable D call. Trimming cost V 2 bases and J 1 base, with 13 bases left between them. CDR3 length equals 15 residues. CDR1 and CDR2 from the germline V gene are SQVTM and ANQGSEA. CDR3 region: CSVENGFLGTDTQYF. Here the CDR3 DNA reads TGCAGCGTTGAAAACGGGTTCCTTGGCACAGATACGCAGTATTTT.

The sample holds a few counts of this clonotype. The chain uses TRBV6-2 or TRBV6-3 and TRBJ2-3, with 9 bases that match TRBD1. Germline assignment: CDR1 MNHEY and CDR2 SVGEGT. The CDR3 extends over 14 amino acids. V was clipped by 5 bases and J by 6 bases; unmatched bases: 6. This chain's CDR3 is CASSTGTGLDTQYF. The CDR3 nucleotides are TGTGCCAGCAGTACAGGGACAGGGTTGGATACGCAGTATTTT.

This clonotype occurred a few times. The chain has TRBV5-1 and TRBJ2-5, with D hard to call. The J call may be wrong; the DNA end is better matched by TRBJ2-7. CDR1 and CDR2 from the germline V gene are SGHRS and YFSETQ. This CDR3 is 14 amino acids long. The chain's CDR3 is CASSPGRASYEQYF. For the CDR3, the DNA is TGCGCCAGCAGCCCTGGACGGGCGTCCTACGAGCAGTACTTC.

The chain combines TRBV29-1 with TRBJ1-4; the D gene is possibly TRBD1 (6 bases). The CDR3 sequence is 13 residues long. CDR1 is SQVTM and CDR2 is ANQGSEA in the germline V gene. V was pared by 7 bases and J by 0 bases, with 9 bases between. The CDR3 nucleotides read TGCAGCGCCGGGACAACAACTAATGAAAAACTGTTTTTT. It translates to CSAGTTTNEKLFF.

This chain uses TRBV15 with TRBJ1-2, with unresolved D. Between the trimmed V and J ends, which lost 5 bases and 0 bases, there was a span of 16 bases. Germline assignment: CDR1 LNHNV and CDR2 YYDKDF (reference sequence). CDR3 size: 16 residues. CDR3 in amino acids: CATSSRGKTTNYGYTF. DNA for the CDR3: TGTGCCACCAGCTCCCGAGGGAAGACCACTAACTATGGCTACACCTTC.

In its sample, this clonotype was seen many times. This chain uses TRBV2 with TRBJ2-5; D remains ambiguous. CDR3 length equals 12 residues. From germline, CDR1 is SNHLY and CDR2 FYNNEI. With 6 bases removed from V and 7 bases from J, the gap between germline ends came to 12 bases. This CDR3 reads CASSYWAGTQYF. CDR3 sequence (DNA): TGTGCCAGCAGCTACTGGGCAGGGACCCAGTACTTC.

In its sample, this clonotype was seen a few times. The genes are TRBV19 and TRBJ1-5; TRBD1 matches 7 bases. Trimming cost V 1 base and J 3 bases; bases outside gene matches: 6. The CDR3 extends over 16 amino acids. Germline V gives CDR1 LNHDA, CDR2 SQIVND (reference sequence). The CDR3 nucleotides read TGTGCCAGTAGTATAGCACAGGGGATTCCCAATCAGCCCCAGCATTTT. Translation: CASSIAQGIPNQPQHF.

The chain links TRBV6-1 to TRBJ2-1; D gene unclear. The end of the DNA fits TRBJ2-7 better, so the J call may be wrong. From germline, CDR1 is MNHNS and CDR2 SASEGT. The CDR3 is made up of 14 amino acids. This CDR3 is CASIPLFSSYEQYF. The CDR3 DNA sequence: TGTGCCAGCATTCCTCTGTTTAGCTCCTACGAGCAGTACTTC.

The V gene is TRBV3-1, the J gene TRBJ2-7; D ambiguous. The germline gives CDR1 LGHDT, CDR2 YNNKEL (reference sequence). V was clipped by 1 base and J by 7 bases, with 8 bases between them. The CDR3 spans 12 residues. CDR3 region: CASSQARWEQYF. For the CDR3, the DNA is TGTGCCAGCAGCCAAGCTCGGTGGGAGCAGTACTTC.

This clonotype turned up a few times. V usage is TRBV12-5 and J usage is TRBJ2-3, with D hard to call. The CDR3 is made up of 13 amino acids. Germline values: CDR1 LGHNT, CDR2 FRNRAP. Trimming left V 4 bases short and J 1 base short, with 6 bases between. The CDR3 DNA reads TGTGCTAGTGGTTCCTCCGGCACAGATACGCAGTATTTT. This translates into CASGSSGTDTQYF. The variable domain in full, with the rest retrieved from reference TRBV12-5 and TRBJ2-3, is DARVTQTPRHKVTEMGQEVTMRCQPILGHNTVFWYRQTMMQGLELLAYFRNRAPLDDSGMPKDRFSAEMPDATLATLKIQPSEPRDSAVYFCASGSSGTDTQYFGPGTRLTVL.

This clonotype was counted only a few times. The chain links TRBV20-1 to TRBJ2-7, with a weak D call TRBD2 (6 bases). Germline V gives CDR1 DFQATT, CDR2 SNEGSKA (reference sequence). The CDR3 is 13 amino acids. V lost 6 bases to trimming and J lost 0 bases, with 12 bases between them. The CDR3 sequence is CSAGGRLSYEQYF. The CDR3 bases are TGCAGTGCGGGAGGTAGACTCTCCTACGAGCAGTACTTC.

The V call is TRBV24-1, the J call TRBJ1-5; D is unresolved. CDR3 length: 13 amino acids. Trimming removed 11 bases at V and 2 bases at J, with 12 bases between. The germline V gene encodes CDR1 KGHDR and CDR2 SFDVKD. CDR3 bases: TGTGCCAGTCCTAGCTGCGGCAATCAGCCCCAGCATTTT. Amino acid sequence: CASPSCGNQPQHF.

This chain links TRBV7-2 with TRBJ2-2; TRBD2 might be the D (6 bases). The length of the CDR3 is 17 residues. The germline V gene encodes CDR1 SGHTA and CDR2 FQGNSA. V gave up 5 bases and J gave up 0 bases, with 16 bases separating them. CDR3 nucleotide sequence: TGTGCCAGCAGCCCAAGCTCCGGGACTTCGAACACCGGGGAGCTGTTTTTT. Translation gives CASSPSSGTSNTGELFF.

This clonotype was seen repeatedly, ten times or more. The chain combines TRBV28 with TRBJ2-1; 9 positions match TRBD2. Germline CDR1 and CDR2: MDHEN and SYDVKM. The CDR3 covers 16 residues. Trimming took 5 bases from V and 7 from J; bases not matched to a gene: 12. DNA of the CDR3: TGTGCCAGCAGTAACCCCTGGCGGGGGGGCGGGAATGAGCAGTTCTTC. Its protein is CASSNPWRGGGNEQFF.

The genes are TRBV11-2 and TRBJ1-4; D is possibly TRBD1 (5 bases). Trimming stripped 8 bases from V and 5 bases from J, with 12 bases between. Looked up from germline, CDR1 is SGHAT and CDR2 is FQNNGV. This CDR3 comprises 13 residues. The CDR3 bases are TGTGCCAGCGGGCCGGGGCGGAATGAAAAACTGTTTTTT. This sequence encodes CASGPGRNEKLFF.

The V gene is TRBV20-1, the J gene TRBJ1-6; 11 bases align to TRBD1. The trim removed 1 base at V and 11 bases at J, leaving 1 base unmatched. This CDR3 has 13 amino acids. The germline CDR1 and CDR2 sequences are DFQATT and SNEGSKA (reference sequence). Written as DNA, the CDR3 is TGCAGTGCTAGAGGGACAGGGGGCACACCCCTCCACTTT. As protein: CSARGTGGTPLHF.

The chain employs TRBV5-5 and TRBJ1-1, with D possibly TRBD1 on 5 matching bases. This CDR3 is 15 amino acids long. Germline loops: CDR1 SGHKS, CDR2 YYEKEE (reference sequence). V lost 3 bases and J 3 bases, leaving 15 bases between the germline ends. CDR3 sequence reads: CASSWAWGWDTEAFF. In DNA form, the CDR3 reads TGTGCCAGCAGCTGGGCGTGGGGCTGGGACACTGAAGCTTTCTTT.

Only a few counts were recorded for this clonotype. The rearrangement joins TRBV10-3 to TRBJ1-1; D uncertain. Trimming removed 4 bases from V and 0 bases from J, with 9 bases in between. The CDR3 is made up of 14 amino acids. The germline CDR1 and CDR2 sequences are ENHRY and SYGVKD. The CDR3 nucleotides are TGTGCCATCAGTGGGACGGCAATGAACACTGAAGCTTTCTTT. This encodes CAISGTAMNTEAFF.

Ten or more counts support this clonotype. The V call is TRBV11-2, the J call TRBJ2-2; possibly TRBD2 for D (6 bases). Between the trimmed V and J ends, which lost 3 bases and 3 bases, there was a span of 11 bases. Germline values: CDR1 SGHAT, CDR2 FQNNGV. The CDR3 spans 15 residues. The CDR3 DNA sequence: TGTGCCAGCAGCTTCGGGGGTGGGGACACCGGGGAGCTGTTTTTT. Protein product: CASSFGGGDTGELFF. Variable domain in full (rest from reference TRBV11-2 and TRBJ2-2): EAGVAQSPRYKIIEKRQSVAFWCNPISGHATLYWYQQILGQGPKLLIQFQNNGVVDDSQLPKDRFSAERLKGVDSTLKIQPAKLEDSAVYLCASSFGGGDTGELFFGEGSRLTVL.

This clonotype was observed a few times. The V call is TRBV12-3 or TRBV12-4, the J call TRBJ2-2, with D unclear. V was shortened by 5 bases and J by 0 bases, with 13 bases between the two germline ends. The CDR3 is made up of 16 amino acids. DNA for the CDR3: TGTGCCAGCAGTGCCTCTAGAGCCTCGAACACCGGGGAGCTGTTTTTT. This gives the protein CASSASRASNTGELFF.

Written as DNA, the CDR3 is TGTGCCAGCAGCTTAACAGCGGGAAGGGGGAATGAGCAGTTCTTC. This encodes CASSLTAGRGNEQFF. The chain has TRBV7-3 and TRBJ2-1, with TRBD2 as a possible D gene (7 bases). Looked up from germline, CDR1 is SGHTA and CDR2 is FQGTGA. The CDR3 extends over 15 amino acids. V was shortened by 0 bases and J by 7 bases, with 13 bases between the two germline ends.

This sequence joins TRBV3-1 and TRBJ1-1; D gene ambiguous. Deletions cut 2 bases from V and 8 bases from J, with 9 bases between. Germline-derived CDR1 and CDR2 are LGHDT and YNNKEL (reference sequence). The CDR3 covers 12 residues. Written as DNA, the CDR3 is TGTGCCAGCAGCCAAAAGCCTAGAGAAGCTTTCTTT. This translates into CASSQKPREAFF.